Described below is a single T cell receptor beta chain sequence and its context. Its target is not known. Treatment reported: roughly 18 received Ad26.COV2.S at low or high dose, single or two shots; 5 received placebo; per-sample allocation not given. Sampling happened 63 days after the first vaccine or placebo injection. The shot given was an Ad26 vector that makes Wuhan-strain SARS-CoV-2 spike. V lost 5 bases, J lost 1 base, and 6 bases lay in between. Germline-derived CDR1 and CDR2 are MNHEY and SVGEGT. There are 13 residues in the CDR3. TCRdb's copy holds only in-frame clones and misses some; the assay was immunoSEQ multiplex PCR. Here the sample spans 450,000 to 550,000 clones, roughly 89% being singletons. The data belong to a study of Ad26.COV2.S vaccination and SARS-CoV-2 variants. Broader study findings: Reportedly, spike-specific CD8+ and CD4+ T cell responses achieved substantial breadth once vaccination had taken place. Similar non-spike TCR breadth was observed in recipients of vaccine and of placebo.

Sequencing used peripheral blood, obtained in a trial of Ad26.COV2.S vaccine versus placebo. The chain is built from TRBV6-2 or TRBV6-3 and TRBJ1-5; the D is unclear. The clonotype was recovered from a person aged 18-60 years who received the Ad26.COV2.S COVID-19 vaccine or a placebo. In DNA, the CDR3 is TGTGCCAGCAGTCCGGACAGCAATCAGCCCCAGCATTTT. Translation gives CASSPDSNQPQHF.